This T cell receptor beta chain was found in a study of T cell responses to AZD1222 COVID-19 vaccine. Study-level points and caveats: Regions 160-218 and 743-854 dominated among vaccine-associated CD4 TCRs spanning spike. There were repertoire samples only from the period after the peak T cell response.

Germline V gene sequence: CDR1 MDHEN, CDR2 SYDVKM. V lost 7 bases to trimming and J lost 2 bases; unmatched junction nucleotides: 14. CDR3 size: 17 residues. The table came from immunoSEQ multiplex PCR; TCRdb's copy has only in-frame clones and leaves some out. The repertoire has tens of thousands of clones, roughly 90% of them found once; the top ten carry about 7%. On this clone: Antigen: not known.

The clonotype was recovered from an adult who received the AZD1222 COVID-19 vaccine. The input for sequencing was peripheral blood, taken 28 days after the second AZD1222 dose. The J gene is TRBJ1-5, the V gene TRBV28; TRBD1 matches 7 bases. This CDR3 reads CASKIIQGRQGNQPQHF. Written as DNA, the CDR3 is TGTGCCAGCAAGATTATACAGGGGAGACAAGGCAATCAGCCCCAGCATTTT.